This is a list of T cell receptor beta chains from one sample in a study of CDR3 diversity in severe acne. TCRdb re-derived calls from the PCR reads in MiXCR, one entry per CDR3 protein. The sample shows roughly 81,000 distinct CDR3 sequences, 45% to 55% of them seen only once. Sequencing was carried out using blood. The receptors were sampled from a male donor in good health, serving as a control. Both conserved end residues are part of each CDR3. A D gene is named only where the DNA matches it firmly. Size values are once, few and many counts, or a class for expanded clones, and some rows have none.

size: -; D: -; J: TRBJ1-2; V: TRBV29-1; CDR3: CSVSESNYGYTF; DNA: TGCAGCGTCTCGGAGTCCAACTATGGCTACACCTTC
size: many; D: -; J: TRBJ2-7; V: TRBV7-2; CDR3: CASSLVSDYEQYF; DNA: TGTGCCAGCAGCTTAGTTAGCGACTACGAGCAGTACTTC
size: many; D: TRBD1; J: TRBJ1-2; V: TRBV2; CDR3: CASSEGGQLWGYTF; DNA: TGTGCCAGCAGTGAAGGGGGACAGCTATGGGGCTACACCTTC
size: few; D: -; J: TRBJ2-7; V: TRBV2; CDR3: CASKLAYYEQYF; DNA: TGTGCCAGCAAACTCGCATACTACGAGCAGTACTTC
size: -; D: TRBD1; J: TRBJ2-7; V: TRBV10-2; CDR3: CASAPSGTGPYEQYF; DNA: TGCGCCAGCGCACCATCCGGGACAGGGCCCTACGAGCAGTACTTC
size: -; D: -; J: TRBJ1-2; V: TRBV2; CDR3: CASSGGGSHYGYTF; DNA: TGTGCCAGCAGTGGGGGGGGCAGCCACTATGGCTACACCTTC
size: many; D: TRBD1; J: TRBJ2-7; V: TRBV5-5; CDR3: CASSLEGDRELPYEQYF; DNA: TGTGCCAGCAGCTTGGAGGGGGACAGGGAGCTGCCCTACGAGCAGTACTTC
size: -; D: -; J: TRBJ2-6; V: TRBV20-1; CDR3: CSAWWGAGSGANVLTF; DNA: TGCAGTGCTTGGTGGGGGGCCGGCTCTGGGGCCAACGTCCTGACTTTC
size: few; D: -; J: TRBJ1-1; V: TRBV28; CDR3: CASSLKPLTEAFF; DNA: TGTGCCAGCAGTTTAAAGCCCCTCACTGAAGCTTTCTTT
size: -; D: -; J: TRBJ2-7; V: TRBV7-3; CDR3: CASTPKRSGTDYEQYF; DNA: TGTGCCAGCACCCCCAAGAGGTCCGGGACGGACTACGAGCAGTACTTC
size: few; D: TRBD1; J: TRBJ1-2; V: TRBV5-1; CDR3: CASSPGQGTAGYTF; DNA: TGCGCCAGCAGCCCTGGACAGGGTACGGCTGGCTACACCTTC
size: -; D: -; J: TRBJ2-3; V: TRBV9; CDR3: CASSVSADTQYF; DNA: TGCGCCAGCAGCGTAAGCGCAGATACGCAGTATTTT
size: many; D: TRBD1; J: TRBJ1-6; V: TRBV5-1; CDR3: CASSLWGTGVPSPLHF; DNA: TGCGCCAGCAGCTTGTGGGGGACAGGGGTGCCTTCACCCCTCCACTTT
size: -; D: -; J: TRBJ1-6; V: TRBV6-5; CDR3: CASSPVKGYSPLHF; DNA: TGTGCCAGCAGCCCCGTTAAGGGGTATTCACCCCTCCACTTT